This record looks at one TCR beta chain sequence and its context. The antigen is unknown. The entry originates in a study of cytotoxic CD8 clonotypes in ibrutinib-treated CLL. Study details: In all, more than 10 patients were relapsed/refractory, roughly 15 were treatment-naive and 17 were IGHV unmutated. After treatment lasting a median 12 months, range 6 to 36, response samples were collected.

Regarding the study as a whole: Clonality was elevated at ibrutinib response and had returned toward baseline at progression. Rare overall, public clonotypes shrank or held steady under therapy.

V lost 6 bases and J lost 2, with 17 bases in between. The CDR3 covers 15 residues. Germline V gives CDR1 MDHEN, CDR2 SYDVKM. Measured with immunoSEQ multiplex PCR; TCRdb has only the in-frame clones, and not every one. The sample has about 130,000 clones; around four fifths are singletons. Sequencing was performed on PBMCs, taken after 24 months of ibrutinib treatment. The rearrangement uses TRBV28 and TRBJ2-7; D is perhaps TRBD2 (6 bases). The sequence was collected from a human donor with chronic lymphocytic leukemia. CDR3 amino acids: CASSAPGTGPYEQYF. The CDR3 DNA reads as TGTGCCAGCAGCGCCCCCGGGACTGGACCCTACGAGCAGTACTTC.